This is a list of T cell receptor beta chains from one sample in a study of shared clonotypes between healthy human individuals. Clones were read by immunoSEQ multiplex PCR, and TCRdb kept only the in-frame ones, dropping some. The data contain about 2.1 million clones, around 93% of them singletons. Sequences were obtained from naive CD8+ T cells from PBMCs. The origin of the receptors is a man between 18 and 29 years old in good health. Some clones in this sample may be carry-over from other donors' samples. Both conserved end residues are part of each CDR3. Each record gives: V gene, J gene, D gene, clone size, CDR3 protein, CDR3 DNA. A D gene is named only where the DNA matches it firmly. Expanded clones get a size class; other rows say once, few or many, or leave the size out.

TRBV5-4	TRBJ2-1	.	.	CASSLGLVDEQFF	TGTGCCAGCAGCTTGGGGCTAGTTGATGAGCAGTTCTTC
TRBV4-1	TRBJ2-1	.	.	CASSLRGASYNEQFF	TGCGCCAGCAGCCTCAGGGGGGCCTCCTACAATGAGCAGTTCTTC
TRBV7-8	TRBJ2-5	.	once	CASSLGGQVQETQYF	TGTGCCAGCAGCTTAGGAGGACAAGTACAAGAGACCCAGTACTTC
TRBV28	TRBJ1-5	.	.	CAHGASNQPQHF	TGTGCCCACGGGGCTAGCAATCAGCCCCAGCATTTT
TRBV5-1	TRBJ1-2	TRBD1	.	CASQGGGREIPNYGYTF	TGCGCCAGCCAAGGGGGCGGCAGGGAGATTCCTAACTATGGCTACACCTTC
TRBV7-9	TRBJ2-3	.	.	CASSFNWRGTDTQYF	TGTGCCAGCAGCTTCAATTGGAGGGGCACAGATACGCAGTATTTT
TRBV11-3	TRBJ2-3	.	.	CASSSEGRATDTQYF	TGTGCCAGCAGTTCCGAGGGCAGAGCCACAGATACGCAGTATTTT
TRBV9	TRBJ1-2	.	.	CASSVLGRDYGYTF	TGTGCCAGCAGCGTACTCGGCAGGGACTATGGCTACACCTTC
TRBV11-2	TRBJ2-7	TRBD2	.	CASSLEASGGNYEQYF	TGTGCCAGCAGCTTAGAGGCTAGCGGGGGGAACTACGAGCAGTACTTC
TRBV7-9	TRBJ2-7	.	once	CASSLNRARISYEQYF	TGTGCCAGCAGCTTAAATCGGGCACGAATCTCCTACGAGCAGTACTTC
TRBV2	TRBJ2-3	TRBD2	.	CASSEAVTSGELDTQYF	TGTGCCAGCAGTGAAGCGGTTACTAGCGGAGAGTTGGATACGCAGTATTTT
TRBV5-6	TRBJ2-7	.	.	CASSLGDYEQYF	TGTGCCAGCAGCTTGGGGGACTACGAGCAGTACTTC
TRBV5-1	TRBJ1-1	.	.	CASSPRSNTEAFF	TGCGCCAGCAGCCCACGATCGAACACTGAAGCTTTCTTT
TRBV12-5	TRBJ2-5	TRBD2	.	CASGPGLAEETQYF	TGTGCTAGTGGACCCGGACTAGCGGAAGAGACCCAGTACTTC
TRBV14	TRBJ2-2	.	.	CASSLGSWAGELFF	TGTGCCAGCAGCCTTGGGAGTTGGGCCGGGGAGCTGTTTTTT
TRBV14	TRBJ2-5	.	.	CASSQRLSETQYF	TGTGCCAGCAGCCAGCGACTATCTGAGACCCAGTACTTC
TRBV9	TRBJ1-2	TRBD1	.	CASSATTGDGYTF	TGTGCCAGCAGCGCCACGACAGGGGACGGCTACACCTTC
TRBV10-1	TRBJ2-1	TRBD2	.	CASSDGGGYNEQFF	TGCGCCAGCAGTGATGGCGGGGGCTACAATGAGCAGTTCTTC
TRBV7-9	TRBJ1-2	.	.	CASSLSKVPDGYTF	TGTGCCAGCAGCCTAAGCAAAGTTCCCGATGGCTACACCTTC
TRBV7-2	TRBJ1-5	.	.	CASSLEARGQPQHF	TGTGCCAGCAGCTTAGAGGCCCGGGGACAGCCCCAGCATTTT
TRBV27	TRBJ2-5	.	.	CASSLRALQETQYF	TGTGCCAGCAGTTTAAGGGCTCTTCAAGAGACCCAGTACTTC
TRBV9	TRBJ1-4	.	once	CASSTGTTNEKLFF	TGTGCCAGCAGTACAGGGACAACTAATGAAAAACTGTTTTTT
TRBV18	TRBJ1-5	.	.	CASSPLYREDQPQHF	TGTGCCAGCTCACCACTGTACAGGGAAGATCAGCCCCAGCATTTT
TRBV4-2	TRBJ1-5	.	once	CASSQGDGGSNQPQHF	TGTGCCAGCAGCCAAGGAGACGGGGGCAGCAATCAGCCCCAGCATTTT
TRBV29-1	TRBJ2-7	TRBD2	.	CSVLIAGLLYEQYF	TGCAGCGTTCTTATAGCGGGTCTTTTATACGAGCAGTACTTC
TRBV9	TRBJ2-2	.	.	CASSPLNTGELFF	TGTGCCAGCAGCCCGCTGAACACCGGGGAGCTGTTTTTT
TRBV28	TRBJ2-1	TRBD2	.	CASSRASRPGGDEQFF	TGTGCCAGCAGCCGCGCTAGCCGGCCGGGGGGGGATGAGCAGTTCTTC
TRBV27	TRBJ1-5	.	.	CASNTGNQPQHF	TGTGCCAGCAACACGGGCAATCAGCCCCAGCATTTT
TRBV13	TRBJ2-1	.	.	CASSPPAINEQFF	TGTGCCAGCAGCCCCCCGGCCATCAATGAGCAGTTCTTC
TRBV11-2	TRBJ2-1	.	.	CASSLDLSGSHYNEQFF	TGTGCCAGCAGCTTAGATCTATCCGGGAGCCACTACAATGAGCAGTTCTTC
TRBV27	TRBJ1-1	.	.	CASSLEGGEKRMNTEAFF	TGTGCCAGCAGTTTGGAGGGGGGGGAAAAAAGAATGAACACTGAAGCTTTCTTT
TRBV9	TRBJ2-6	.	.	CASSGANVLTF	TGTGCCAGCTCTGGGGCCAACGTCCTGACTTTC
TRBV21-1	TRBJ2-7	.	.	CASSKEGRAGEQYF	TGTGCCAGCAGCAAAGAAGGGAGGGCTGGCGAGCAGTACTTC
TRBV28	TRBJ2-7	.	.	CASTYAGSSYEQYF	TGTGCCAGCACCTACGCCGGGAGTTCCTACGAGCAGTACTTC
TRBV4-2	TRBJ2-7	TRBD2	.	CASSQDRLAGIYEQYF	TGTGCCAGCAGCCAAGATCGGCTAGCGGGTATCTACGAGCAGTACTTC
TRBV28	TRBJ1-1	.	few	CAWGPLRNTEAFF	TGTGCCTGGGGCCCGCTGAGGAACACTGAAGCTTTCTTT
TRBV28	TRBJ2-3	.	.	CASSFGGQPSTNTFTQYF	TGTGCCAGCAGTTTCGGCGGCCAGCCATCGACTAACACCTTTACGCAGTATTTT
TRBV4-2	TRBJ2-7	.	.	CASSPTRIPHEQYF	TGTGCCAGCAGCCCTACTAGAATCCCTCACGAGCAGTACTTC
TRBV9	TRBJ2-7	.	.	CASSAGSGAPYEQYF	TGTGCCAGCAGCGCGGGGTCCGGGGCACCCTACGAGCAGTACTTC
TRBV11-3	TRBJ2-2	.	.	CASSLDRDHGELFF	TGTGCCAGCAGCTTAGATAGGGATCACGGGGAGCTGTTTTTT
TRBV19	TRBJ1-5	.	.	CASIPTGGGFDQPQHF	TGTGCCAGTATCCCCACGGGGGGCGGATTTGATCAGCCCCAGCATTTT
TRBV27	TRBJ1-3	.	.	CASKEQVIGNTIYF	TGTGCCAGCAAGGAACAGGTTATAGGAAACACCATATATTTT
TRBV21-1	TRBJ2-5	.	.	CASSKATSGSNQETQYF	TGTGCCAGCAGCAAAGCCACTAGCGGGAGTAACCAAGAGACCCAGTACTTC
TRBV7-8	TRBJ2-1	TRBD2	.	CASSLRRTSGRAGVNEQFF	TGTGCCAGCAGCTTACGGCGGACTAGCGGGAGGGCCGGCGTGAATGAGCAGTTCTTC
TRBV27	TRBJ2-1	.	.	CASSLAGYNEQFF	TGTGCCAGCAGTTTAGCCGGGTACAATGAGCAGTTCTTC
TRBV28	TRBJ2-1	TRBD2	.	CASGLAGYNEQFF	TGTGCCAGTGGACTAGCGGGATACAATGAGCAGTTCTTC
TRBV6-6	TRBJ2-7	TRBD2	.	CASSYRVGGLDEQYF	TGTGCCAGCAGTTATCGGGTGGGAGGGCTTGACGAGCAGTACTTC
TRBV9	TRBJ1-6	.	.	CASSDGGSPLHF	TGTGCCAGCAGCGATGGTGGTTCACCCCTCCACTTT
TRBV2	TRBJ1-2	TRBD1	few	CASSRQGNGYTF	TGTGCCAGCAGCAGACAGGGCAATGGCTACACCTTC
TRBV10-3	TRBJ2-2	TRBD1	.	CAISGQGANTGELFF	TGTGCCATCAGTGGACAGGGGGCGAACACCGGGGAGCTGTTTTTT
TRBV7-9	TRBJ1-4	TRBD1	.	CASSSIGTDEKLFF	TGTGCCAGCAGCTCAATAGGGACAGACGAAAAACTGTTTTTT
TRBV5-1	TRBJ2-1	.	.	CASSPSGTGSSYNEQFF	TGCGCCAGCAGCCCCTCGGGAACAGGAAGCTCCTACAATGAGCAGTTCTTC
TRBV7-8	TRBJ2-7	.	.	CATKDQTYEQYF	TGTGCCACCAAGGACCAGACCTACGAGCAGTACTTC
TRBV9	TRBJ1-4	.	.	CASSQSGGNEKLFF	TGTGCCAGCAGTCAATCGGGCGGTAATGAAAAACTGTTTTTT
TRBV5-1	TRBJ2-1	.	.	CASSSPQGEQFF	TGCGCCAGCAGCTCACCCCAGGGGGAGCAGTTCTTC
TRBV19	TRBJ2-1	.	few	CASSSGWNEQFF	TGTGCCAGTAGTAGCGGTTGGAATGAGCAGTTCTTC
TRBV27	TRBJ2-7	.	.	CASYPRDPGFDEQYF	TGTGCCAGTTATCCCCGGGACCCTGGTTTTGACGAGCAGTACTTC